The rows below give T cell receptor beta chains drawn from one sample of a study of CD8 T cells in Susac syndrome. TCRdb ran MiXCR on the immunoSEQ multiplex PCR reads and lists one entry per CDR3 protein. The sample lists around 90,000 distinct CDR3 sequences, around 96% occurring once. The sample was CD8+ T cells from PBMCs. The receptor set was obtained from a human donor with Susac syndrome. Each CDR3 is given with its conserved first and last residue. D genes are given only for firm matches. Clone sizes are given selectively: once, few, many, or a class where the clone is expanded.

j_gene | d_gene | v_gene | abundance | CDR3aa | CDR3nt
TRBJ1-6 | TRBD1 | TRBV30 | NA | CAWSLGTGDSPLHF | TGTGCCTGGAGTCTCGGGACAGGAGATTCACCCCTCCACTTT
TRBJ1-1 | NA | TRBV4-3 | NA | CASSQGTVNTEAFF | TGCGCCAGCAGCCAAGGGACGGTGAACACTGAAGCTTTCTTT
TRBJ2-1 | NA | TRBV6-2/TRBV6-3 | NA | CASSYSTNYNEQFF | TGTGCCAGCAGTTACTCCACGAATTACAATGAGCAGTTCTTC
TRBJ2-7 | NA | TRBV7-9 | NA | CASSPGSSVYEQYF | TGTGCCAGCAGTCCCGGGTCTTCGGTCTACGAGCAGTACTTC
TRBJ2-1 | TRBD1 | TRBV28 | NA | CASSTNRGGQVEQFF | TGTGCCAGCAGTACCAACAGGGGCGGACAGGTTGAGCAGTTCTTC
TRBJ1-1 | NA | TRBV9 | NA | CASGGTEAFF | TGTGCCAGCGGGGGTACTGAAGCTTTCTTT
TRBJ1-1 | TRBD1 | TRBV18 | NA | CASSPVGGGGNTEAFF | TGTGCCAGCTCACCCGTCGGAGGGGGCGGGAACACTGAAGCTTTCTTT
TRBJ1-1 | NA | TRBV11-2 | NA | CASSLRFFSGGGGMNTEAFF | TGTGCCAGCAGCTTACGTTTTTTCTCCGGGGGTGGAGGAATGAACACTGAAGCTTTCTTT
TRBJ2-7 | NA | TRBV7-9 | NA | CASSSIGPYEQYF | TGTGCCAGCAGCTCTATTGGCCCCTACGAGCAGTACTTC
TRBJ2-3 | TRBD1 | TRBV29-1 | NA | CSVEGGTGGTDTQYF | TGCAGCGTTGAAGGGGGGACAGGGGGCACAGATACGCAGTATTTT
TRBJ2-2 | NA | TRBV6-1 | once | CATIPGTRADTGELFF | TGTGCCACTATTCCAGGGACTCGGGCTGACACCGGGGAGCTGTTTTTT
TRBJ1-6 | TRBD1 | TRBV7-9 | NA | CASSLGGQGDSPLHF | TGTGCCAGCAGCTTAGGGGGACAGGGAGATTCACCCCTCCACTTT
TRBJ1-6 | TRBD1 | TRBV13 | NA | CASSPRDRTIYNSPLHF | TGTGCCAGCAGCCCTAGGGACAGGACTATCTATAATTCACCCCTCCACTTT
TRBJ2-7 | NA | TRBV2 | NA | CASLGGGYEQYF | TGTGCCAGCCTGGGAGGGGGCTACGAGCAGTACTTC
TRBJ1-1 | TRBD1 | TRBV29-1 | NA | CSVEPTGVMNTEAFF | TGCAGCGTTGAACCGACAGGGGTTATGAACACTGAAGCTTTCTTT
TRBJ2-7 | NA | TRBV7-8 | NA | CASSRVPTGYEQYF | TGTGCCAGCAGCCGAGTCCCGACGGGATACGAGCAGTACTTC
TRBJ1-5 | TRBD1 | TRBV19 | NA | CASSATGFQPQHF | TGTGCCAGTAGTGCGACAGGGTTTCAGCCCCAGCATTTT
TRBJ2-7 | NA | TRBV25-1 | NA | CASSEPHTSSYEQYF | TGTGCCAGCAGTGAACCGCACACCAGCTCCTACGAGCAGTACTTC
TRBJ1-1 | TRBD1 | TRBV6-5 | NA | CASSSGTDMNTEAFF | TGTGCCAGCAGTTCCGGGACAGACATGAACACTGAAGCTTTCTTT
TRBJ1-5 | NA | TRBV20-1 | NA | CSARVSVMSPQPQHF | TGCAGTGCTAGAGTCTCGGTCATGAGCCCACAGCCCCAGCATTTT
TRBJ1-1 | NA | TRBV20-1 | NA | CSAEQESNTEAFF | TGCAGTGCTGAACAGGAATCGAACACTGAAGCTTTCTTT
TRBJ2-7 | NA | TRBV28 | NA | CASSLELVFYEQYF | TGTGCCAGCAGTTTGGAATTGGTTTTCTACGAGCAGTACTTC
TRBJ2-4 | NA | TRBV20-1 | once | CSARDSNIQYF | TGCAGTGCTCGGGATTCAAACATTCAGTACTTC
TRBJ2-1 | TRBD2 | TRBV5-4 | NA | CASSMGLAGYNEQFF | TGTGCCAGCAGCATGGGACTAGCGGGTTACAATGAGCAGTTCTTC
TRBJ1-5 | NA | TRBV7-2 | NA | CASSLVQGSGNQPQHF | TGTGCCAGCAGCTTAGTGCAGGGCTCGGGCAATCAGCCCCAGCATTTT
TRBJ1-1 | NA | TRBV29-1 | NA | CSVDGTGKAFF | TGCAGCGTTGACGGGACGGGTAAAGCTTTCTTT
TRBJ2-5 | TRBD1 | TRBV30 | once | CALETGQETQYF | TGTGCCTTGGAAACGGGACAGGAGACCCAGTACTTC
TRBJ2-3 | NA | TRBV29-1 | NA | CSVERGYEGITDTQYF | TGCAGCGTTGAAAGGGGATACGAGGGAATCACAGATACGCAGTATTTT
TRBJ1-4 | TRBD1 | TRBV7-6 | NA | CASSYSQGSVKEKLFF | TGTGCCAGCAGCTACTCACAGGGGTCCGTAAAGGAAAAACTGTTTTTT